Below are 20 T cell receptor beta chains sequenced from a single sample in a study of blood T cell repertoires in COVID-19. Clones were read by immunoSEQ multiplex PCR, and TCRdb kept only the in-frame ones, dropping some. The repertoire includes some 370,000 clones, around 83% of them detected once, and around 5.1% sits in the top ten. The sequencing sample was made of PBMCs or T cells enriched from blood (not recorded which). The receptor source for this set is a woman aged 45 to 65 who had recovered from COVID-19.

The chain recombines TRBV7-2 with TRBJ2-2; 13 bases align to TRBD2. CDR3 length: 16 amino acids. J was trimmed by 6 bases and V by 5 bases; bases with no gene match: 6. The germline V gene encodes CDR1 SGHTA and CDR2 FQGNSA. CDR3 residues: CASSTRLAGGPGELFF. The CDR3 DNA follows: TGTGCCAGCAGCACTAGACTAGCGGGAGGACCCGGGGAGCTGTTTTTT.

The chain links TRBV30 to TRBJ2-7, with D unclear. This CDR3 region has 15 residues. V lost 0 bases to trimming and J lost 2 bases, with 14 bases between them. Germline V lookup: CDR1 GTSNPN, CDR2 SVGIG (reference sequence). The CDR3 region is CAWSVGPGFPYEQYF. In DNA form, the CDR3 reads TGTGCCTGGAGTGTGGGCCCCGGATTCCCCTACGAGCAGTACTTC.

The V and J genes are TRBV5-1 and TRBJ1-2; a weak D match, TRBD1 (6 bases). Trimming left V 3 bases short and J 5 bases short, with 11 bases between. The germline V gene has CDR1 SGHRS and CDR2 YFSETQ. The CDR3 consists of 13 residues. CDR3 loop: CASSSTGRYGYTF. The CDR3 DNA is TGCGCCAGCAGCTCGACAGGTCGGTATGGCTACACCTTC.

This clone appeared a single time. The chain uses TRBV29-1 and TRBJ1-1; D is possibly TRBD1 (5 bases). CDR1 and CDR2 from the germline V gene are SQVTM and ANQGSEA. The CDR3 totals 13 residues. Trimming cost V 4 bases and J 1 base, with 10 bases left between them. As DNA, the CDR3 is TGCAGCGTTGGGCAGGGATGGAACACTGAAGCTTTCTTT. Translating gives CSVGQGWNTEAFF.

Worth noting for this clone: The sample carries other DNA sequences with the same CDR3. CDR3: CASSPSVNTEAFF. The CDR3, as DNA: TGTGCCAGCTCACCTTCAGTGAACACTGAAGCTTTCTTT. The chain is built from TRBV18 and TRBJ1-1, with D hard to call. The CDR3 is made up of 13 amino acids. From germline, CDR1 is KGHSH and CDR2 LQKENI. V was trimmed by 3 bases and J by 0 bases, leaving 5 bases between them. The variable domain in full, completed from reference TRBV18 and TRBJ1-1, reads NAGVMQNPRHLVRRRGQEARLRCSPMKGHSHVYWYRQLPEEGLKFMVYLQKENIIDESGMPKERFSAEFPKEGPSILRIQQVVRGDSAAYFCASSPSVNTEAFFGQGTRLTVV.

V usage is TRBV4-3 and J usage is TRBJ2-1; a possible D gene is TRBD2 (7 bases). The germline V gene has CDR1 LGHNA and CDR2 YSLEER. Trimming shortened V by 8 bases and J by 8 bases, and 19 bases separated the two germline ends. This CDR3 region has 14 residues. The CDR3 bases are TGCGCCAGCCGAGGGGGGGAGCGGTTCGATGAGCAGTTCTTC. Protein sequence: CASRGGERFDEQFF.

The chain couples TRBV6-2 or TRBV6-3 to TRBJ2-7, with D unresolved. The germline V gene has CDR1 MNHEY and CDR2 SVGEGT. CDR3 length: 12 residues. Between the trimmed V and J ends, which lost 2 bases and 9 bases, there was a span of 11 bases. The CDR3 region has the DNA TGTGCCAGCAGTTACACCTTATCGGGGCAGTACTTC. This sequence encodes CASSYTLSGQYF.

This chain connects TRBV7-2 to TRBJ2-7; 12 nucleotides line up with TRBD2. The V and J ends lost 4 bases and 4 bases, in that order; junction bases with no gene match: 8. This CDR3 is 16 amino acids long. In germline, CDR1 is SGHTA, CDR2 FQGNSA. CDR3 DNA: TGTGCCAGCAGCTCAGGACTAGCGGGACCCGTATACGAGCAGTACTTC. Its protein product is CASSSGLAGPVYEQYF.

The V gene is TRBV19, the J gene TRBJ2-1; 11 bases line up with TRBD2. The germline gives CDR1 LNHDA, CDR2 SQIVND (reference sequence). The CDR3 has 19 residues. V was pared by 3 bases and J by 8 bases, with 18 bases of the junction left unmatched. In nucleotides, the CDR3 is TGTGCCAGTAGTATGAGGCCTAGCGGGAGGATAAATGTCCGCGATGAGCAGTTCTTC. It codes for CASSMRPSGRINVRDEQFF.

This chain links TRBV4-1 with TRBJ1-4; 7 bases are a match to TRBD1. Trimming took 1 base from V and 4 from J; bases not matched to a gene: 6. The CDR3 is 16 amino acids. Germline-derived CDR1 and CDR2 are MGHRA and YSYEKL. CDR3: CASSQVLRDSNEKLFF. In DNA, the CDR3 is TGCGCCAGCAGCCAAGTCCTCCGGGACAGTAATGAAAAACTGTTTTTT.

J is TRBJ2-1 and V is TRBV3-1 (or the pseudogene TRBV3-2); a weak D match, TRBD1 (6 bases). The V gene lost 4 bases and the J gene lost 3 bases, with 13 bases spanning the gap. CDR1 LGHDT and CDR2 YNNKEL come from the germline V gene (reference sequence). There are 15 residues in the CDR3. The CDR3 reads CASSRRQVLYNEQFF. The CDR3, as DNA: TGTGCCAGCAGCCGCCGACAGGTACTCTACAATGAGCAGTTCTTC.

The DNA for the CDR3 is TGTGCCAGCTATACAGAAATGAACACTGAAGCTTTCTTT. It codes for CASYTEMNTEAFF. The chain recombines TRBV6-5 with TRBJ1-1; D unclear. V was pared by 8 bases and J by 0 bases, with 10 bases between. Germline-derived CDR1 and CDR2 are MNHEY and SVGAGI. There are 13 residues in the CDR3.

CDR3 protein: CAWNLIGGGQETQYF. The DNA of the CDR3 is TGTGCCTGGAACCTGATAGGGGGGGGGCAAGAGACCCAGTACTTC. The chain carries TRBV30 and TRBJ2-5; tentative D call: TRBD2 (7 bases). CDR1 GTSNPN and CDR2 SVGIG come from the germline V gene (reference sequence). This CDR3 spans 15 amino acids. V shed 4 bases and J shed 2 bases, with 17 bases lying between them. Full variable domain (remainder filled in from reference TRBV30 and TRBJ2-5): SQTIHQWPATLVQPVGSPLSLECTVEGTSNPNLYWYRQAAGRGLQLLFYSVGIGQISSEVPQNLSASRPQDRQFILSSKKLLLSDSGFYLCAWNLIGGGQETQYFGPGTRLLVL.

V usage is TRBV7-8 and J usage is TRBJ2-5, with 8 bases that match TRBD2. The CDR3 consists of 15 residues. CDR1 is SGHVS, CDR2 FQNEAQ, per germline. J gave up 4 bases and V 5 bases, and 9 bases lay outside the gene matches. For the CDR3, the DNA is TGTGCCAGCAGCCCGGCGGGGGGCGGGGGAGAGACCCAGTACTTC. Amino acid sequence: CASSPAGGGGETQYF.

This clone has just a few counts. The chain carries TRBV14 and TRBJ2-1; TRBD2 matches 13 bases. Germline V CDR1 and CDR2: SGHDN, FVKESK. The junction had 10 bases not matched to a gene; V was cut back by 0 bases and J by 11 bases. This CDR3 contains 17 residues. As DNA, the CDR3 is TGTGCCAGCAGCCAAGACCTACTAGCGGGGGGGCTGGGGAAGCAGTTCTTC. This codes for CASSQDLLAGGLGKQFF.

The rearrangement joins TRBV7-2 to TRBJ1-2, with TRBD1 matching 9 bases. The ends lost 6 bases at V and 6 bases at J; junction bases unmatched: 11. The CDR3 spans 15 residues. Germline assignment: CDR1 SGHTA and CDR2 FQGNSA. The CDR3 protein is CASRRLQQGANGYTF. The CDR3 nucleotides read TGTGCCAGCAGACGCCTTCAACAGGGGGCTAATGGCTACACCTTC.

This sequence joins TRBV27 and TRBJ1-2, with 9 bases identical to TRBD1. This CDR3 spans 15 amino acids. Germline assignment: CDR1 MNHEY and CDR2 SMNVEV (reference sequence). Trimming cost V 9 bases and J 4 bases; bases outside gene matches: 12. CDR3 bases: TGTGCCAGGGACCGGGACAGGGATGCACTCTATGGCTACACCTTC. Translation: CARDRDRDALYGYTF.

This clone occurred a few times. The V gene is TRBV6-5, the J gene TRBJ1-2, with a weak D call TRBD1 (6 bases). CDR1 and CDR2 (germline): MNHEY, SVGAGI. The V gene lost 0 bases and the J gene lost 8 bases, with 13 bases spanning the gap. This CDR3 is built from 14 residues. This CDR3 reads CASSYSNQGSGYTF. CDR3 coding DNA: TGTGCCAGCAGTTACTCGAATCAGGGGAGCGGCTACACCTTC.

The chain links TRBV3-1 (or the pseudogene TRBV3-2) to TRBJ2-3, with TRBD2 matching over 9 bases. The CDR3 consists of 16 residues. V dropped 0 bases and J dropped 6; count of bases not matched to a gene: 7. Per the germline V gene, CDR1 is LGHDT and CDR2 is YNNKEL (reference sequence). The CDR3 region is CASSQEGGRASDTQYF. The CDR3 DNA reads TGTGCCAGCAGCCAAGAGGGCGGGAGGGCCTCGGATACGCAGTATTTT.

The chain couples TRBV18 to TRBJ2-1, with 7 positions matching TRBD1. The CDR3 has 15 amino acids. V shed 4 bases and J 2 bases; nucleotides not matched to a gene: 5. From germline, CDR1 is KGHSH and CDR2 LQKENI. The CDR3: CASSQVTGAYNEQFF. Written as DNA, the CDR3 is TGTGCCAGCTCACAGGTAACAGGGGCCTACAATGAGCAGTTCTTC.